Presented here are 30 T cell receptor beta chains from one specimen sequenced in a study of human T cells and chemical hapten exposure. Someone pulled total RNA out of unfractionated whole blood. TCRdb reprocessed the 5' RACE reads with MiXCR, giving one entry per CDR3 protein. Found here are tens of thousands of distinct CDR3 sequences, approximately 15% of them singletons; the top ten hold approximately 6.2%. The receptors were gathered from a female donor in good health.

This clonotype has more than one count but fewer than ten. This sequence joins TRBV2 and TRBJ1-1; D gene unclear. Looked up from germline, CDR1 is SNHLY and CDR2 is FYNNEI. V gave up 6 bases and J gave up 2 bases, with 10 bases separating them. The CDR3 consists of 13 residues. The chain's CDR3 is CASSDQINTEAFF. CDR3 in DNA: TGTGCCAGCAGCGACCAGATAAACACTGAAGCTTTCTTT. Complete variable domain (other parts from reference TRBV2 and TRBJ1-1): EPEVTQTPSHQVTQMGQEVILRCVPISNHLYFYWYRQILGQKVEFLVSFYNNEISEKSEIFDDQFSVERPDGSNFTLKIRSTKLEDSAMYFCASSDQINTEAFFGQGTRLTVV.

The rearrangement uses TRBV7-6 and TRBJ2-7; a weak D match, TRBD1 (5 bases). Between the trimmed V and J ends, which lost 5 bases and 2 bases, there was a span of 13 bases. Germline assignment: CDR1 SGHVS and CDR2 FNYEAQ. This CDR3 contains 14 residues. The CDR3 DNA follows: TGTGCCAGCAGCCCCTTACCAGGGACCTACGAGCAGTACTTC. The encoded protein is CASSPLPGTYEQYF.

This clonotype has only a few counts. This rearrangement joins TRBV28 to TRBJ1-2; no reliable D call. V was shortened by 6 bases and J by 1 base, with 12 bases between the two germline ends. This CDR3 has 14 amino acids. The germline V gene encodes CDR1 MDHEN and CDR2 SYDVKM. The DNA of the CDR3 is TGTGCCAGCAGCCGCGGGCCTGATAACTATGGCTACACCTTC. Its protein is CASSRGPDNYGYTF.

This clonotype was seen just once. The gene calls are TRBV5-1 and TRBJ2-1, with D uncertain. The CDR3 is 14 amino acids. CDR1 is SGHRS and CDR2 is YFSETQ in the germline V gene. Trimming cost V 6 bases and J 4 bases, with 14 bases left between them. The CDR3 nucleotides are TGCGCCAGCAAGGGTCCGATGGAGTACAATGAGCAGTTCTTC. This gives the protein CASKGPMEYNEQFF.

This clonotype was recorded at least ten times. The genes are TRBV6-1 and TRBJ1-1; TRBD1 agrees at 9 bases. V lost 10 bases, J lost 5 bases, and 14 bases stayed unmatched. In germline, CDR1 is MNHNS, CDR2 SASEGT. This CDR3 spans 15 amino acids. CDR3 residues: CAISDRGYRGTEAFF. The DNA of the CDR3 is TGTGCCATCTCGGACAGGGGATATCGGGGAACTGAAGCTTTCTTT.

This clonotype was counted a few times. The chain combines TRBV7-2 with TRBJ1-5; the D is unclear. Germline V gene sequence: CDR1 SGHTA, CDR2 FQGNSA. There are 12 residues in the CDR3. The germline V and J ends were trimmed by 4 bases and 9 bases, with 10 bases remaining between them. CDR3 bases: TGTGCCAGCAGCTCGGACTGGGGGCCCCAGCATTTT. This encodes CASSSDWGPQHF.

The chain's CDR3 is CASSTAAGDYGYTF. The CDR3 coding sequence is TGTGCCAGCAGCACCGCGGCGGGGGACTATGGCTACACCTTC. V usage is TRBV9 and J usage is TRBJ1-2, with D tentatively TRBD1 (5 bases). The CDR3 length is 14 residues. Germline CDR1 SGDLS, CDR2 YYNGEE. V was trimmed by 4 bases and J by 3 bases, leaving 13 bases between them. Filled out from reference TRBV9 and TRBJ1-2, the complete variable domain reads DSGVTQTPKHLITATGQRVTLRCSPRSGDLSVYWYQQSLDQGLQFLIQYYNGEERAKGNILERFSAQQFPDLHSELNLSSLELGDSALYFCASSTAAGDYGYTFGSGTRLTVV.

The chain links TRBV10-3 to TRBJ1-5; TRBD1 aligns across 9 bases. CDR3 size: 16 residues. After removal of 0 bases from V and 3 bases from J, the junction contained 3 bases not matched to a gene. Germline lookup yields CDR1 ENHRY and CDR2 SYGVKD. The CDR3 DNA follows: TGTGCCATCAGTGAGTCTGGGACAGGGAACAATCAGCCCCAGCATTTT. It translates to CAISESGTGNNQPQHF.

A few counts support this clonotype. The CDR3 bases are TGCGCCAGCAGCTTGGAGGGTCAGAGCTATGGCTACACCTTC. This sequence encodes CASSLEGQSYGYTF. This chain links TRBV5-1 with TRBJ1-2, with D hard to call. The V gene's germline CDR1 is SGHRS and CDR2 YFSETQ. This CDR3 has 14 residues. Trimming took 0 bases from V and 4 from J, leaving 10 bases between them.

Only a few counts were recorded for this clonotype. This chain connects TRBV6-2 or TRBV6-3 to TRBJ2-3, with TRBD2 as a possible D gene (6 bases). This CDR3 spans 15 amino acids. V gave up 0 bases and J gave up 5 bases, with 12 bases separating them. CDR1 MNHEY and CDR2 SVGEGT come from the germline V gene. The CDR3 here is CASSYSRGMVDTQYF. Written as DNA, the CDR3 is TGTGCCAGCAGTTACTCGCGGGGTATGGTAGATACGCAGTATTTT.

The CDR3 DNA follows: TGTGCCAGCAGTTCGGACAGGGGATACGGCAATGAGCAGTTCTTC. Translated: CASSSDRGYGNEQFF. This chain joins TRBV12-3 or TRBV12-4 and TRBJ2-1; 9 bases fit TRBD1. The CDR3 consists of 15 residues. Trimming removed 4 bases from V and 6 bases from J; junction bases left unmatched: 7.

The gene calls are TRBV5-1 and TRBJ1-1; 10 bases fit TRBD1. The V gene end was trimmed by 3 bases and the J gene end by 2 bases; junction bases not matched to a gene: 1. Germline loops: CDR1 SGHRS, CDR2 YFSETQ. This CDR3 spans 14 amino acids. CDR3 protein: CASSSTGGNTEAFF. In nucleotides, the CDR3 is TGCGCCAGCAGCTCGACAGGGGGCAACACTGAAGCTTTCTTT. Based on the CDR3 plus reference TRBV5-1 and TRBJ1-1, the full variable domain is KAGVTQTPRYLIKTRGQQVTLSCSPISGHRSVSWYQQTPGQGLQFLFEYFSETQRNKGNFPGRFSGRQFSNSRSEMNVSTLELGDSALYLCASSSTGGNTEAFFGQGTRLTVV.

The chain's CDR3 is CASSQEETSGYEQYF. The CDR3 DNA follows: TGTGCCAGCAGCCAAGAAGAGACTAGCGGTTACGAGCAGTACTTC. The chain has TRBV4-2 and TRBJ2-7; 9 nucleotides agree with TRBD2. This CDR3 is built from 15 residues. Germline V lookup: CDR1 LGHNA, CDR2 YNFKEQ. J gave up 4 bases and V 0 bases, and 4 bases lay outside the gene matches.

The table lists this clonotype with a few counts. The gene calls are TRBV20-1 and TRBJ2-7, with TRBD1 identical over 8 bases. The CDR3 covers 14 residues. V trimming: 2 bases; J trimming: 4 bases; junction bases outside the gene matches: 7. Germline CDR1 reads DFQATT; CDR2 reads SNEGSKA (reference sequence). The DNA for the CDR3 is TGCAGTGCTAGATTTCCAGGGGGCGGTTACGAGCAGTACTTC. It codes for CSARFPGGGYEQYF.

CDR3 loop: CASSLEAVNTEAFF. As DNA, the CDR3 is TGTGCCAGCAGCTTAGAAGCCGTGAACACTGAAGCTTTCTTT. The V and J genes are TRBV7-9 and TRBJ1-1, with D unclear. There are 14 residues in the CDR3. Germline V gene lookup returns CDR1 SEHNR and CDR2 FQNEAQ (reference sequence). V lost 1 base and J 0 bases, leaving 6 bases between the germline ends.

The CDR3 DNA reads as TGTGCCAGCAGCTTCGGACCGGGACTAGACTACAATGAGCAGTTCTTC. Translated: CASSFGPGLDYNEQFF. The chain combines TRBV3-1 with TRBJ2-1; 8 nucleotides align to TRBD2. This CDR3 region has 16 residues. Germline values: CDR1 LGHDT, CDR2 YNNKEL (reference sequence). V dropped 5 bases and J dropped 3; count of bases not matched to a gene: 9.

This clonotype was seen only a few times. The chain carries TRBV20-1 and TRBJ2-1, with 10 bases that match TRBD2. CDR1 and CDR2 (germline): DFQATT, SNEGSKA (reference sequence). The CDR3 length is 14 residues. V gave up 6 bases and J gave up 9 bases; unmatched junction bases: 11. CDR3 sequence reads: CSAQGERGGGEQFF. In nucleotides, the CDR3 is TGCAGTGCCCAAGGGGAGCGGGGGGGAGGTGAGCAGTTCTTC.

This clonotype was observed a few times. The chain combines TRBV6-5 with TRBJ1-1, with D maybe TRBD1 (5 bases). Germline V lookup: CDR1 MNHEY, CDR2 SVGAGI. The CDR3 sequence is 13 residues long. The V end lost 2 bases, the J end lost 3 bases, and 7 bases lay between the germline ends. CDR3 loop: CASSYGHDTEAFF. Here the CDR3 DNA reads TGTGCCAGCAGTTACGGACATGACACTGAAGCTTTCTTT.

The CDR3 region is CASSSTGGLADTQYF. The CDR3 DNA reads as TGTGCCAGCAGTTCGACAGGGGGCCTGGCAGATACGCAGTATTTT. The chain employs TRBV6-2 or TRBV6-3 and TRBJ2-3, with 10 nucleotides matching TRBD1. Germline V lookup: CDR1 MNHEY, CDR2 SVGEGT. V dropped 4 bases and J dropped 4; count of bases not matched to a gene: 5. The CDR3 has 15 residues.

The genes are TRBV5-6 and TRBJ2-1; D is undetermined. The CDR3 length is 19 residues. CDR1 and CDR2 (germline): SGHDT, YYEEEE. Between the trimmed V and J ends, which lost 6 bases and 4 bases, there was a span of 29 bases. The CDR3 DNA sequence: TGTGCCAGCAAAACCCAGTGGGATACGAGTCGGCGCGAGTACAATGAGCAGTTCTTC. It encodes CASKTQWDTSRREYNEQFF.

CDR3 in DNA: TGTGCCAGCAGTGAAAGTTTGGGGGGCACTGAAGCTTTCTTT. It yields the protein CASSESLGGTEAFF. The chain uses TRBV6-1 and TRBJ1-1; maybe TRBD1 (5 bases). The CDR3 has 14 amino acids. Per germline, CDR1 MNHNS and CDR2 SASEGT. V dropped 2 bases and J dropped 4 bases, with 11 bases sitting between them.

J is TRBJ2-7 and V is TRBV7-2, with no clear D. Between the trimmed V and J ends, which lost 3 bases and 7 bases, there was a span of 13 bases. CDR1 is SGHTA and CDR2 is FQGNSA in the germline V gene. CDR3 length: 13 amino acids. CDR3 DNA: TGTGCCAGCAGCTTGGGATCGTTGGGTGAGCAGTACTTC. Its translation is CASSLGSLGEQYF.

The V call is TRBV2, the J call TRBJ2-6; the D gene is possibly TRBD1 (5 bases). CDR1 and CDR2 (germline): SNHLY, FYNNEI. Deletions cut 4 bases from V and 4 bases from J, with 17 bases between. This CDR3 has 17 amino acids. CDR3 loop: CASSVGQGFYGANVLTF. The CDR3 DNA sequence: TGTGCCAGCAGTGTTGGGCAGGGCTTTTACGGGGCCAACGTCCTGACTTTC.

This clonotype was seen ten or more times. The V call is TRBV7-2, the J call TRBJ2-3, with TRBD2 identical over 12 bases. V shed 1 base and J 4 bases; nucleotides not matched to a gene: 12. CDR1 is SGHTA and CDR2 is FQGNSA in the germline V gene. The CDR3 is 19 amino acids. This CDR3 is CASSLGRGLAGGQADTQYF. CDR3 nucleotide sequence: TGTGCCAGCAGCTTAGGCCGAGGTCTAGCGGGGGGGCAGGCAGATACGCAGTATTTT.

V gene TRBV20-1 combines with J gene TRBJ2-3; D remains ambiguous. CDR1 is DFQATT, CDR2 SNEGSKA, per germline (reference sequence). The CDR3 totals 13 residues. Trimming took 4 bases from V and 6 from J, leaving 14 bases between them. The CDR3 region has the DNA TGCAGTGCTATCCCACCCAGCCTGGATACGCAGTATTTT. Protein: CSAIPPSLDTQYF.

The rearrangement uses TRBV6-6 and TRBJ1-5; 8 positions agree with TRBD1. Trimming at V came to 10 bases and at J to 4 bases, leaving 12 bases not matched to a gene. The CDR3 contains 15 residues. Per the germline V gene, CDR1 is MNHNY and CDR2 is SVGAGI (reference sequence). As DNA, the CDR3 is TGTGCCATCCACCCTGGGACAGGACTAAATCAGCCCCAGCATTTT. It translates to CAIHPGTGLNQPQHF.

This clonotype was seen only a few times. The genes are TRBV20-1 and TRBJ1-1; the D is unclear. This CDR3 is 14 amino acids long. Germline CDR1 and CDR2: DFQATT and SNEGSKA (reference sequence). V lost 6 bases and J lost 1, with 15 bases in between. CDR3 sequence (DNA): TGCAGTGCCTCCCCGGACTTTAGGAACACTGAAGCTTTCTTT. Residues: CSASPDFRNTEAFF.

The rearrangement uses TRBV5-1 and TRBJ2-7; 10 positions match TRBD2. Germline V gives CDR1 SGHRS, CDR2 YFSETQ. The CDR3 length is 15 residues. J was trimmed by 3 bases and V by 0 bases; bases with no gene match: 3. The CDR3 DNA reads as TGCGCCAGCAGCTTGGCCGCTAGCGGGGGCTACGAGCAGTACTTC. Amino acid sequence: CASSLAASGGYEQYF.

This clonotype has only a few counts. V usage is TRBV7-8 and J usage is TRBJ1-2, with a possible D match to TRBD1 (6 bases). The CDR3 covers 13 residues. Between the trimmed V and J ends, which lost 7 bases and 1 base, there was a span of 10 bases. Germline loops: CDR1 SGHVS, CDR2 FQNEAQ. The CDR3 here is CASTGGGNYGYTF. Written as DNA, the CDR3 is TGTGCCAGCACCGGGGGCGGTAACTATGGCTACACCTTC.

This clonotype was observed a few times. The V gene is TRBV9, the J gene TRBJ2-1, with 7 bases identical to TRBD2. The CDR3 extends over 15 amino acids. CDR1 and CDR2 (germline): SGDLS, YYNGEE. V lost 3 bases, J lost 7 bases, and 10 bases stayed unmatched. The CDR3 spells CASSGVSGEGNEQFF. The CDR3 region has the DNA TGTGCCAGCAGCGGAGTAAGCGGGGAAGGAAATGAGCAGTTCTTC.